These 14 T cell receptor beta chains were all obtained from the same sample, sequenced in a study of blood T cell repertoires in COVID-19. The repertoire was sequenced with immunoSEQ multiplex PCR; TCRdb's copy has only in-frame clones and lacks some. The repertoire holds 180,000 or so clones, with 70% to 85% as singletons. The specimen sequenced was PBMCs or T cells enriched from blood (not recorded which). These receptors were collected from a man in his forties or fifties who had recovered from COVID-19.

The chain employs TRBV13 and TRBJ2-4; 8 nucleotides line up with TRBD1. The CDR3 contains 17 residues. Germline CDR1 PRHDT, CDR2 FYEKMQ (reference sequence). V lost 6 bases and J lost 5; bases outside the gene matches: 15. This chain's CDR3 is CASRPYSDREAQNIQYF. CDR3 bases: TGTGCCAGCAGACCATACTCGGACAGGGAAGCTCAAAACATTCAGTACTTC.

The gene calls are TRBV19 and TRBJ1-3, with TRBD1 as a possible D gene (6 bases). Deletions cut 9 bases from V and 4 bases from J, with 16 bases between. Germline-derived CDR1 and CDR2 are LNHDA and SQIVND (reference sequence). The CDR3 covers 14 residues. The CDR3 spells CASQQGWRGNTIYF. DNA of the CDR3: TGTGCCAGCCAACAGGGATGGCGCGGAAACACCATATATTTT.

V gene TRBV28 combines with J gene TRBJ1-5, with TRBD1 matching over 7 bases. J was trimmed by 7 bases and V by 6 bases; bases with no gene match: 9. Germline assignment: CDR1 MDHEN and CDR2 SYDVKM. CDR3 length: 14 residues. The CDR3 here is CASRPRGLDQPQHF. CDR3 in DNA: TGTGCCAGCAGACCCAGGGGGTTGGACCAGCCCCAGCATTTT.

The gene calls are TRBV18 and TRBJ2-4, with D hard to call. The germline V gene encodes CDR1 KGHSH and CDR2 LQKENI. CDR3 length: 15 residues. Trimming removed 2 bases at V and 0 bases at J, with 8 bases between. The CDR3 DNA reads TGTGCCAGCTCACCATTTACCGGAGCCAAAAACATTCAGTACTTC. As protein: CASSPFTGAKNIQYF. The variable domain in full, with the rest retrieved from reference TRBV18 and TRBJ2-4, is NAGVMQNPRHLVRRRGQEARLRCSPMKGHSHVYWYRQLPEEGLKFMVYLQKENIIDESGMPKERFSAEFPKEGPSILRIQQVVRGDSAAYFCASSPFTGAKNIQYFGAGTRLSVL.

J is TRBJ2-1 and V is TRBV12-5, with TRBD1 as a possible D gene (5 bases). Germline CDR1 and CDR2: LGHNT and FRNRAP. CDR3 length: 15 residues. The V and J ends lost 9 bases and 8 bases respectively, with 23 bases between them. The chain's CDR3 is CASEADGQLIDEQFF. In nucleotides, the CDR3 is TGTGCTAGCGAAGCCGATGGACAACTTATCGATGAGCAGTTCTTC.

This clone showed up just a few times. CDR3 DNA: TGTGCCAGCAGCTCAACAGGGTGGGCCTATGGCTACACCTTC. Protein product: CASSSTGWAYGYTF. The rearrangement joins TRBV11-2 to TRBJ1-2; D perhaps matches TRBD1 (6 bases). V was trimmed by 4 bases and J by 4 bases, leaving 13 bases between them. Germline values: CDR1 SGHAT, CDR2 FQNNGV. This CDR3 comprises 14 residues. Drawing the rest from reference TRBV11-2 and TRBJ1-2, the complete variable domain is EAGVAQSPRYKIIEKRQSVAFWCNPISGHATLYWYQQILGQGPKLLIQFQNNGVVDDSQLPKDRFSAERLKGVDSTLKIQPAKLEDSAVYLCASSSTGWAYGYTFGSGTRLTVV.

The CDR3 region is CAWSQRGFGEAFF. The CDR3 region has the DNA TGTGCCTGGAGCCAAAGGGGATTTGGTGAAGCTTTCTTT. The chain carries TRBV30 and TRBJ1-1; D is perhaps TRBD1 (5 bases). Looked up from germline, CDR1 is GTSNPN and CDR2 is SVGIG (reference sequence). The CDR3 runs to 13 residues. V dropped 3 bases and J dropped 7 bases, with 15 bases sitting between them.

J is TRBJ1-2 and V is TRBV29-1; D gene uncertain. Trimming took off 0 bases at V and 8 bases at J, with 7 bases between the two ends. Germline CDR1 is SQVTM and CDR2 is ANQGSEA. The CDR3 consists of 11 residues. In DNA, the CDR3 is TGCAGCGTTGAAGATACGCGGGGCTACACCTTC. This sequence encodes CSVEDTRGYTF.

Here the CDR3 DNA reads TGTGCCACCAGTCCCGCGGGGGTGCGGAGCTCCTACGAGCAGTACTTC. Protein product: CATSPAGVRSSYEQYF. The chain employs TRBV15 and TRBJ2-7; 7 nucleotides line up with TRBD2. Germline V gives CDR1 LNHNV, CDR2 YYDKDF (reference sequence). The CDR3 spans 16 residues. V dropped 6 bases and J dropped 0; count of bases not matched to a gene: 11.

This clone was recorded once. The chain employs TRBV30 and TRBJ1-1; D possibly corresponds to TRBD1 (6 bases). Germline loops: CDR1 GTSNPN, CDR2 SVGIG (reference sequence). The CDR3 consists of 13 residues. Trimming cost V 5 bases and J 1 base, with 11 bases left between them. DNA for the CDR3: TGTGCCTGGTCGACAGGCGCGAACACTGAAGCTTTCTTT. This encodes CAWSTGANTEAFF. The full variable domain, completed using reference TRBV30 and TRBJ1-1, is SQTIHQWPATLVQPVGSPLSLECTVEGTSNPNLYWYRQAAGRGLQLLFYSVGIGQISSEVPQNLSASRPQDRQFILSSKKLLLSDSGFYLCAWSTGANTEAFFGQGTRLTVV.

This clone was counted between two and nine times. This chain uses TRBV6-2 or TRBV6-3 with TRBJ1-1; D may be TRBD1 (6 bases). CDR1 is MNHEY and CDR2 is SVGEGT in the germline V gene. CDR3 size: 15 residues. Trimming removed 0 bases from V and 4 bases from J, with 12 bases in between. CDR3 residues: CASSYSGVRGTEAFF. CDR3 sequence (DNA): TGTGCCAGCAGTTACTCGGGGGTCAGGGGCACTGAAGCTTTCTTT.

V is TRBV3-1 (or the pseudogene TRBV3-2) and J is TRBJ1-1; 8 bases are shared with TRBD1. This CDR3 has 15 residues. Losses at the gene ends were 4 bases for V and 1 base for J; bases not matched to a gene: 5. Germline assignment: CDR1 LGHDT and CDR2 YNNKEL (reference sequence). The CDR3 DNA sequence: TGTGCCAGCAGCCTAGAGGGACAGGCGAACACTGAAGCTTTCTTT. As protein: CASSLEGQANTEAFF.

The chain joins TRBV6-1 to TRBJ1-2; D ambiguous. The germline CDR1 and CDR2 sequences are MNHNS and SASEGT. CDR3 size: 14 residues. V was shortened by 0 bases and J by 0 bases, with 5 bases between the two germline ends. CDR3 amino acids: CASSEAVANYGYTF. CDR3 DNA sequence: TGTGCCAGCAGTGAAGCCGTAGCTAACTATGGCTACACCTTC.

V and J are TRBV2 and TRBJ1-5; D may be TRBD1 (6 bases). This CDR3 contains 15 residues. The V and J ends lost 6 bases and 1 base respectively, with 13 bases between them. From germline, CDR1 is SNHLY and CDR2 FYNNEI. Here the CDR3 reads CASRVGGVSNQPQHF. In DNA form, the CDR3 reads TGTGCCAGCAGAGTAGGGGGTGTGAGCAATCAGCCCCAGCATTTT.